This entry features one TCR beta chain sequence. Its cognate antigen is unknown. This record belongs to a study of CD8 T cells in ankylosing spondylitis. The CDR3 runs to 13 residues. Germline CDR1 ENHRY, CDR2 SYGVKD. V lost 6 bases and J 7 bases, leaving 13 bases between the germline ends. Construction of TCR beta libraries was performed using quantitative 5'-RACE with molecular barcodes. From the 5' RACE reads, TCRdb called clonotypes with MiXCR, one entry per CDR3 protein. The data hold over 600,000 distinct CDR3 sequences, with 15% to 20% observed a single time. General study findings and limits: Reportedly, disease-linked clones are significantly enriched in ankylosing spondylitis patients' matched synovial fluid. Peripheral blood samples showed relatively rare disease-linked clones, and these clones were CD8+. Blood of patients with ankylosing spondylitis appeared to be characterized by a TCR beta motif of eight highly homologous variants.

This chain uses TRBV10-3 with TRBJ2-1, with D possibly being TRBD1 or TRBD2 (5 bases each). The specimen sequenced was blood, either unsorted or a sorted T cell fraction (not recorded which). The sequence derives from a male donor with ankylosing spondylitis. This CDR3 is CAIRRGTLNEQFF. CDR3 bases: TGTGCCATCAGACGAGGGACCTTGAATGAGCAGTTCTTC.